One and the same sample provided the 14 T cell receptor beta chains below, sequenced in a study of cytomegalovirus exposure and HLA in healthy donors. Both 60 Vbeta primers and 13 Jbeta primers went into the PCR. Repertoires were generated with immunoSEQ multiplex PCR, while TCRdb's copy carries only in-frame clones and drops some. The sample has about 100,000 clones; around 76% are singletons. Sample: PBMCs. The receptors here all came from a woman aged 60-75 years in good health and CMV-seropositive.

The CDR3 DNA sequence: TGTGCCAGCAGCCCCCGGGGGCTAGCGGGAGGGACCAACACCGGGGAGCTGTTTTTT. Translation: CASSPRGLAGGTNTGELFF. The chain has TRBV7-2 and TRBJ2-2; 12 nucleotides agree with TRBD2. The V gene's germline CDR1 is SGHTA and CDR2 FQGNSA. This CDR3 comprises 19 residues. V dropped 5 bases and J dropped 2; count of bases not matched to a gene: 12.

The V gene is TRBV7-3, the J gene TRBJ2-3, with a tentative D call TRBD2 (6 bases). The CDR3 sequence is 14 residues long. Between the trimmed V and J ends, which lost 5 bases and 2 bases, there was a span of 11 bases. In germline, CDR1 is SGHTA, CDR2 FQGTGA. CDR3 nucleotides: TGTGCCAGCAGCCCGGGGGTATCCACAGATACGCAGTATTTT. It translates to CASSPGVSTDTQYF.

In this sample, this clone turned up once. The rearrangement joins TRBV6-4 to TRBJ2-7, with 10 positions matching TRBD2. The trim removed 2 bases at V and 5 bases at J, leaving 12 bases unmatched. The CDR3 length is 17 residues. Germline CDR1 reads MRHNA; CDR2 reads SNTAGT. CDR3 nucleotide sequence: TGTGCCAGCAGTGACGGGCCTAGCGGGAGCCACAGCCACGAGCAGTACTTC. It translates to CASSDGPSGSHSHEQYF.

The CDR3 DNA is TGTGCCAGCAGACCGGACACGTTTGTAGAAAAACTGTTTTTT. This sequence encodes CASRPDTFVEKLFF. J is TRBJ1-4 and V is TRBV2; D perhaps matches TRBD1 (5 bases). V was shortened by 6 bases and J by 8 bases, with 16 bases between the two germline ends. Germline CDR1 SNHLY, CDR2 FYNNEI. This CDR3 has 14 residues.

The CDR3 here is CAADERSNTGELFF. The CDR3, as DNA: TGTGCCGCAGACGAGCGTTCGAACACCGGGGAGCTGTTTTTT. The chain has TRBV2 and TRBJ2-2; no definite D call. Germline V lookup: CDR1 SNHLY, CDR2 FYNNEI. V was shortened by 11 bases and J by 0 bases, with 13 bases between the two germline ends. This CDR3 comprises 14 residues.

On this clone itself: The sample contains more than one DNA sequence encoding this CDR3. V is TRBV11-2 and J is TRBJ2-2; possible D gene TRBD2, 6 bases. V was cut by 5 bases and J by 1 base, with 11 bases left in between. The CDR3 covers 15 residues. Germline lookup yields CDR1 SGHAT and CDR2 FQNNGV. This CDR3 reads CASSPGLLNTGELFF. The CDR3 nucleotides are TGTGCCAGCAGCCCGGGACTTTTGAACACCGGGGAGCTGTTTTTT.

The chain links TRBV6-1 to TRBJ2-2; 10 bases align to TRBD1. The CDR3 contains 15 residues. With V trimmed by 6 bases and J by 8 bases, 9 bases remained unmatched. Germline V gene sequence: CDR1 MNHNS, CDR2 SASEGT. The CDR3 loop is CASRRGTGVVGELFF. CDR3 bases: TGTGCCAGCAGGAGAGGGACAGGGGTCGTAGGGGAGCTGTTTTTT.

The chain carries TRBV29-1 and TRBJ2-3; maybe TRBD2 (6 bases). The CDR3 totals 15 residues. CDR1 is SQVTM and CDR2 is ANQGSEA in the germline V gene. V was pared by 4 bases and J by 0 bases, with 14 bases between. The DNA for the CDR3 is TGCAGCGTTGTAGCGGCGAGATCTAGCACAGATACGCAGTATTTT. Translation gives CSVVAARSSTDTQYF.

The V call is TRBV27, the J call TRBJ2-2; a weak D match, TRBD2 (6 bases). V lost 2 bases to trimming and J lost 6 bases, with 13 bases between them. The CDR3 is 15 residues long. Germline loops: CDR1 MNHEY, CDR2 SMNVEV (reference sequence). The DNA for the CDR3 is TGTGCCAGCAGTTTACTCCCGGGGGTATCCGGGGAGCTGTTTTTT. Translating gives CASSLLPGVSGELFF.

The chain combines TRBV13 with TRBJ2-3; 7 positions match TRBD2. Germline V CDR1 and CDR2: PRHDT, FYEKMQ (reference sequence). V shed 0 bases and J 6 bases; nucleotides not matched to a gene: 12. This CDR3 has 17 residues. CDR3 sequence reads: CASSLGAERGRTDTQYF. CDR3 DNA sequence: TGTGCCAGCAGCTTAGGGGCTGAACGCGGGAGAACCGATACGCAGTATTTT.

V is TRBV15 and J is TRBJ2-1, with D unresolved. The ends were cut back, 0 bases at V and 9 bases at J, with 15 bases in the middle. Germline CDR1 and CDR2: LNHNV and YYDKDF (reference sequence). The CDR3 consists of 15 residues. The CDR3 DNA reads as TGTGCCACCAGCAGAGACCCCCACAAGATTTCTGAGCAGTTCTTC. Translation gives CATSRDPHKISEQFF.

The genes are TRBV4-2 and TRBJ2-1; 11 positions match TRBD2. V shed 3 bases and J 5 bases; nucleotides not matched to a gene: 6. The length of the CDR3 is 16 residues. The germline V gene has CDR1 LGHNA and CDR2 YNFKEQ. CDR3 sequence reads: CASSQPGLAVNNEQFF. CDR3 coding DNA: TGTGCCAGCAGCCAGCCGGGACTAGCGGTAAACAATGAGCAGTTCTTC.

This clone has just a few counts. The J gene is TRBJ1-1, the V gene TRBV4-1, with D maybe TRBD1 (6 bases). V shed 0 bases and J shed 1 base, with 15 bases lying between them. This CDR3 has 17 residues. The germline gives CDR1 MGHRA, CDR2 YSYEKL. Here the CDR3 reads CASSQEGGGQSNTEAFF. The CDR3 DNA reads as TGCGCCAGCAGCCAAGAAGGAGGCGGACAGTCGAACACTGAAGCTTTCTTT.

This chain joins TRBV11-2 and TRBJ2-5; no clear D. CDR3 length equals 12 residues. Between the trimmed V and J ends, which lost 6 bases and 5 bases, there was a span of 10 bases. From germline, CDR1 is SGHAT and CDR2 FQNNGV. Here the CDR3 DNA reads TGTGCCAGCAGTCAGCGAGCGGAGACCCAGTACTTC. This encodes CASSQRAETQYF. The whole variable domain, remainder taken from reference TRBV11-2 and TRBJ2-5, is EAGVAQSPRYKIIEKRQSVAFWCNPISGHATLYWYQQILGQGPKLLIQFQNNGVVDDSQLPKDRFSAERLKGVDSTLKIQPAKLEDSAVYLCASSQRAETQYFGPGTRLLVL.